This T cell receptor (beta chain) is from a study of cytomegalovirus exposure and HLA in healthy donors. Study in general: Out of roughly 200 million T cells, an earlier analysis found roughly 100 million unique TCR beta sequences in total.

Each donor's status was that of a healthy bone marrow donor. Overall study findings and caveats: Researchers catalogued approximately 170 TCR beta chains as cytomegalovirus-associated. Follow-up analysis seemed to connect common viral pathogens with several of the most significant clusters identified.

The CDR3 has 19 residues. The germline CDR1 and CDR2 sequences are SGHTA and FQGNSA. After removal of 2 bases from V and 0 bases from J, the junction contained 7 bases not matched to a gene. PCR was performed using 60 Vbeta and 13 Jbeta primers. The assay was immunoSEQ multiplex PCR, and TCRdb's table has in-frame clones only and misses some. The sample has roughly 110,000 clones; 77% are singletons. Regarding this clone: Its antigen remains unidentified.

The origin of this receptor is a middle-aged man in good health and CMV-seropositive. The V call is TRBV7-2, the J call TRBJ2-3, with 14 bases fitting TRBD2. Sequenced sample: PBMCs. The CDR3 loop is CASSLTGLAGDSSTDTQYF. The CDR3 DNA is TGTGCCAGCAGCTTAACGGGACTAGCGGGGGACTCTAGCACAGATACGCAGTATTTT.